A selection of T cell receptor beta chains follows, all from one sample in a study of vaccination and CD4 T cells after COVID-19. These TCRs are of unknown antigen specificity. Each CDR3 protein gets one entry after TCRdb re-called the PCR reads with MiXCR. The sample records fewer than 20,000 distinct CDR3 sequences, roughly 50% being singletons. Sequencing input: CD4+ T cells from blood, cultured in vitro. Receptor source: a human donor who had recovered from COVID-19. CDR3s include the opening cysteine and the closing phenylalanine or tryptophan. D genes are given only for firm matches. Part of the rows lack a size; the others show once, few, many or a class for expanded clones.

d_gene	v_gene	j_gene	len	abundance	CDR3aa	CDR3nt
TRBD1	TRBV7-2	TRBJ2-1	14	NA	CASSSQGAGDEQFF	TGTGCCAGCAGTTCCCAGGGGGCCGGGGATGAGCAGTTCTTC
NA	TRBV6-1	TRBJ1-5	14	few	CASSEFYSNQPQHF	TGTGCCAGCAGTGAGTTCTATAGCAATCAGCCCCAGCATTTT
TRBD2	TRBV12-3/TRBV12-4	TRBJ2-2	14	NA	CASRTSLASGELFF	TGTGCCAGCAGGACGTCACTAGCGTCCGGGGAGCTGTTTTTT
TRBD1	TRBV10-1	TRBJ2-7	14	NA	CASSGTGGGYEQYF	TGCGCCAGCAGCGGGACAGGGGGAGGCTACGAGCAGTACTTC
TRBD1	TRBV15	TRBJ1-6	16	NA	CATSRDMGQGHSPLHF	TGTGCCACCAGCAGAGATATGGGACAGGGTCATTCACCCCTCCACTTT
NA	TRBV27	TRBJ2-3	16	NA	CASTSLWRVGPDTQYF	TGTGCCAGCACCTCCCTTTGGAGGGTTGGCCCAGATACGCAGTATTTT
NA	TRBV20-1	TRBJ2-7	12	NA	CSARGAVGEQYF	TGCAGTGCTAGAGGGGCGGTAGGGGAGCAGTACTTC
NA	TRBV20-1	TRBJ2-1	11	NA	CSASGGLVQFF	TGCAGTGCTAGTGGGGGTCTGGTGCAGTTCTTC
TRBD2	TRBV27	TRBJ2-5	16	few	CASGYIGLAGRETQYF	TGTGCCAGCGGTTATATAGGGCTAGCGGGAAGAGAGACCCAGTACTTC
TRBD2	TRBV20-1	TRBJ2-5	15	NA	CSARVERGLQETQYF	TGCAGTGCTAGAGTCGAGCGGGGACTCCAAGAGACCCAGTACTTC
NA	TRBV21-1	TRBJ2-3	13	NA	CAVRGGLTDTQYF	TGTGCCGTCCGGGGGGGGCTAACAGATACGCAGTATTTT
NA	TRBV10-3	TRBJ2-7	15	NA	CAISEITDSSYEQYF	TGTGCCATCAGTGAGATAACGGACAGCTCCTACGAGCAGTACTTC
TRBD1	TRBV12-3/TRBV12-4	TRBJ1-2	13	medium-sized	CASRIQGAGGYTF	TGTGCCAGCAGGATACAGGGGGCGGGAGGCTACACCTTC
NA	TRBV20-1	TRBJ2-2	12	NA	CSARAGPGELFF	TGCAGTGCTAGAGCAGGGCCCGGGGAGCTGTTTTTT
NA	TRBV12-3/TRBV12-4	TRBJ1-5	13	NA	CASSRQSNQPQHF	TGTGCCAGCAGTCGACAGAGCAATCAGCCCCAGCATTTT
NA	TRBV12-3/TRBV12-4	TRBJ2-3	11	once	CASSLTDTQYF	TGTGCCAGCAGTTTAACAGATACGCAGTATTTT
TRBD1	TRBV20-1	TRBJ1-2	14	few	CSARGTGGFYGYTF	TGCAGTGCTAGAGGGACAGGGGGATTTTATGGCTACACCTTC
TRBD2	TRBV7-2	TRBJ2-3	15	NA	CASQREGQVTDTQYF	TGTGCCAGTCAACGGGAGGGCCAGGTTACAGATACGCAGTATTTT
NA	TRBV11-3	TRBJ2-1	13	NA	CASSSPREREQFF	TGTGCCAGCAGCTCCCCGCGAGAACGTGAGCAGTTCTTC
NA	TRBV20-1	TRBJ2-2	16	NA	CSARRPGTMNTGELFF	TGCAGTGCTAGACGTCCCGGGACAATGAACACCGGGGAGCTGTTTTTT
NA	TRBV10-3	TRBJ2-1	15	few	CAISDRALSYNEQFF	TGTGCCATCAGTGACAGGGCCCTCTCCTACAATGAGCAGTTCTTC
TRBD2	TRBV11-2	TRBJ2-7	15	NA	CASSPGLAGVNEQYF	TGTGCCAGCAGCCCAGGACTAGCGGGAGTGAACGAGCAGTACTTC
NA	TRBV20-1	TRBJ2-3	12	few	CSVRRGTDTQYF	TGCAGTGTCCGGCGTGGCACAGATACGCAGTATTTT
TRBD1	TRBV11-3	TRBJ1-6	15	NA	CASSLGKGADSPLHF	TGTGCCAGCAGCTTAGGAAAGGGGGCGGATTCACCCCTCCACTTT
NA	TRBV20-1	TRBJ1-4	13	NA	CSAISPGDEKLFF	TGCAGTGCTATCTCCCCAGGGGATGAAAAACTGTTTTTT
TRBD1	TRBV7-9	TRBJ1-2	14	NA	CASSPGTGGYGYTF	TGTGCCAGCAGCCCAGGGACAGGGGGCTATGGCTACACCTTC
NA	TRBV7-3	TRBJ1-1	13	few	CASSTGMNTEAFF	TGTGCCAGCAGCACCGGTATGAACACTGAAGCTTTCTTT
NA	TRBV6-1	TRBJ1-1	10	NA	CASARLEAFF	TGTGCCAGCGCCCGGCTTGAAGCTTTCTTT
TRBD1	TRBV19	TRBJ1-1	15	NA	CASSSGDRGETEAFF	TGTGCCAGTAGTTCGGGGGACAGGGGAGAAACTGAAGCTTTCTTT
TRBD1	TRBV7-9	TRBJ2-7	17	NA	CASSPPRDSLVLGEQYF	TGTGCCAGCAGCCCCCCCCGGGACAGCCTCGTTTTGGGCGAGCAGTACTTC
NA	TRBV6-1	TRBJ1-1	15	once	CASRLWTVQGTEAFF	TGTGCCAGCAGACTTTGGACTGTCCAGGGCACTGAAGCTTTCTTT
NA	TRBV12-3/TRBV12-4	TRBJ1-1	13	NA	CASSATLVTEAFF	TGTGCCAGCAGTGCCACTTTGGTAACTGAAGCTTTCTTT
TRBD1	TRBV30	TRBJ1-6	13	NA	CAWSVQGDSPLHF	TGTGCCTGGAGTGTACAGGGGGATTCACCCCTCCACTTT
TRBD2	TRBV6-1	TRBJ2-7	14	NA	CASSRTSGRNEQYF	TGTGCCAGCAGTCGGACTAGCGGGAGAAACGAGCAGTACTTC
NA	TRBV27	TRBJ1-3	17	NA	CASSLTPQGSSGNTIYF	TGTGCCAGCAGTTTAACGCCGCAGGGGTCCTCTGGAAACACCATATATTTT
NA	TRBV6-1	TRBJ2-7	13	few	CASSEQGRTEQYF	TGTGCCAGCAGTGAACAGGGGAGGACCGAGCAGTACTTC
NA	TRBV11-2	TRBJ1-1	15	NA	CASRRRGGRVTEAFF	TGTGCCAGCAGACGCCGAGGGGGGCGGGTCACTGAAGCTTTCTTT
NA	TRBV24-1	TRBJ2-7	15	few	CATSGPTGGSYEQYF	TGTGCCACCAGTGGCCCCACCGGAGGGAGCTACGAGCAGTACTTC
TRBD2	TRBV6-1	TRBJ2-7	13	NA	CASVMAGAYEQYF	TGTGCCAGCGTAATGGCGGGAGCCTACGAGCAGTACTTC
NA	TRBV5-4	TRBJ2-6	16	once	CASSLGGPTGANVLTF	TGTGCCAGCAGCTTGGGAGGGCCCACTGGGGCCAACGTCCTGACTTTC
TRBD2	TRBV20-1	TRBJ2-1	15	NA	CSARPLAFSYNEQFF	TGCAGTGCTCGACCACTAGCGTTCTCCTACAATGAGCAGTTCTTC